Included here is one T cell receptor beta chain sequence, with context. Its antigen remains unidentified. The data stem from a study of somatic mutations in cytotoxic T cells in rheumatoid arthritis. The method was immunoSEQ multiplex PCR; TCRdb's version includes in-frame clones alone and lacks a portion of them. The profile shows 10,000 or so clones, over 75% of them singletons. The length of the CDR3 is 14 residues. Trimming pared 0 bases from V and 2 bases from J, leaving 7 bases between. Germline values: CDR1 SGHRS, CDR2 YFSETQ. General study findings and limits: With advancing age, CD8+ clonality climbed in rheumatoid arthritis patients but did not rise in healthy controls.

Sample: CD8+ T cells sorted from blood. The chain has TRBV5-1 and TRBJ2-3; the D is unclear. The sequence came from a woman in her forties or fifties in good health. The CDR3 sequence: CASSLARITDTQYF. CDR3 DNA sequence: TGCGCCAGCAGCTTGGCCAGGATCACAGATACGCAGTATTTT. Combining the CDR3 with reference TRBV5-1 and TRBJ2-3 gives the whole variable domain KAGVTQTPRYLIKTRGQQVTLSCSPISGHRSVSWYQQTPGQGLQFLFEYFSETQRNKGNFPGRFSGRQFSNSRSEMNVSTLELGDSALYLCASSLARITDTQYFGPGTRLTVL.